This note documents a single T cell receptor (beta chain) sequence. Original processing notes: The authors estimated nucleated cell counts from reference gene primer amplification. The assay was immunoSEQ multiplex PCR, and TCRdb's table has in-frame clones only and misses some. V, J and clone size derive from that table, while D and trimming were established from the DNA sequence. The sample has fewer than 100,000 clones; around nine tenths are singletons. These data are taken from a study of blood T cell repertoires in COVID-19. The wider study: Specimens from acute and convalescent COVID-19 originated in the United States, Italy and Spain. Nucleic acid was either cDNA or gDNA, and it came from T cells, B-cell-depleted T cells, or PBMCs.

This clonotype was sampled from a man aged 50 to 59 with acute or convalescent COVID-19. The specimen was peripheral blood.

CDR3 nucleotide sequence: TGTGCCAGCAGTAAAAGCCGGGGAGAACCGGAGACTGAAGCTTTCTTT. This codes for CASSKSRGEPETEAFF. The chain uses TRBV6-9 and TRBJ1-1; D is undetermined. Germline CDR1 and CDR2: MNHGY and SVAAGI. Trimming pared 5 bases from V and 5 bases from J, leaving 21 bases between. This CDR3 has 16 residues.